The clone carrying this TCR beta chain was seen many times. The junction does not match germline at one end; this may be a read error. TCRbeta library preparation incorporated unique molecular identifiers. TCRdb recomputed calls from the PCR reads with MiXCR, one row per CDR3 protein. Among 190,000 or so distinct CDR3 sequences, just over 14% were seen once, and the ten largest hold over 10%. The CDR3 consists of 13 residues. The sample originates from a study of T-cell reconstitution after alpha-beta-depleted transplantation in children. Sequenced material: PBMCs from the stem cell graft donor, taken from the stem cell graft. The V gene is TRBV12-3 or TRBV12-4, the J gene TRBJ2-2; the match to TRBD2 covers 9 bases. The sequence was collected from a human donor who donated a stem cell graft to a child with acute lymphoblastic leukemia. The CDR3 coding sequence is TGTGCCAGCAGTCTAGCGGGACCCGGGGAGCTGTTTTTT. Protein: CASSLAGPGELFF.